This T cell receptor beta chain is drawn from a study of cytomegalovirus exposure and HLA in healthy donors. Study-level findings and limits: A cluster of highly shared sequence variants was likely a sequencing artifact. Per a prior analysis, the majority of TCR beta V segments were productive roughly 87% or roughly 30% of the time. Confirmation was obtained in vitro that a few CMV-associated chains are specific for CMV antigens.

Germline-derived CDR1 and CDR2 are SGDLS and YYNGEE. The CDR3 is 15 residues long. Trimming removed 3 bases from V and 5 bases from J; junction bases left unmatched: 5. PCR involved 60 Vbeta and 13 Jbeta primers. The table came from immunoSEQ multiplex PCR; TCRdb's copy has only in-frame clones and leaves some out. The profile shows 150,000 to 200,000 clones, 79% of them singletons. Only a few counts were recorded for this clone. The antigen remains unidentified. The chain recombines TRBV9 with TRBJ2-3; 11 nucleotides line up with TRBD1. The sequencing input was PBMCs. This clonotype was sampled from a woman aged 45-65 years in good health and CMV-seronegative. The CDR3 reads CASSARTGGEDTQYF. CDR3 nucleotide sequence: TGTGCCAGCAGCGCCCGGACAGGGGGCGAAGATACGCAGTATTTT.